These 27 T cell receptor beta chains originate from one sample sequenced in a study of T-cell reconstitution after alpha-beta-depleted transplantation in children listed by TCRdb under 2016. The meaning of the sample's treatment or condition label: allogeneic hematopoietic cell transplantation with graft depleted of TCRalphabeta T cells and CD19 B cells. The library was made by PCR. Instrument used: Illumina HiSeq 2500. Molecular barcoding was employed in the preparation of TCR libraries, with unique molecular identifiers being used to normalize TCRbeta repertoire quantification. TCRdb's own reprocessing of the public reads used fastp at Q25 and MiXCR and kept productive beta chains. Rows are combined by CDR3 protein, so each entry shows the most common genes and DNA. This sample lists hundreds of thousands of distinct CDR3 sequences; roughly 13% were detected once. 0.79% of the sample belongs to the ten largest clones.

Sequenced here: PBMCs, sampled before TCRalphabeta/CD19-depleted stem cell transplant. These receptors were obtained from a girl aged 2 to 9 with congenital amegakaryocytic thrombocytopenia, due to receive a stem cell transplant.

This clonotype was detected only a few times. This rearrangement joins TRBV20-1 to TRBJ1-2; no definite D call. The germline V and J ends were trimmed by 0 bases and 4 bases, with 9 bases remaining between them. CDR1 is DFQATT and CDR2 is SNEGSKA in the germline V gene (reference sequence). The CDR3 runs 13 residues. The CDR3 is CSARDQAGYGYTF. In DNA, the CDR3 is TGCAGTGCTAGAGATCAGGCGGGCTATGGCTACACCTTC.

This chain links TRBV5-5 with TRBJ2-1; D is perhaps TRBD2 (5 bases). This CDR3 contains 12 residues. Trimming took 1 base from V and 8 from J, leaving 7 bases between them. Germline V gives CDR1 SGHKS, CDR2 YYEKEE (reference sequence). The CDR3: CASSLTRDEQFF. DNA for the CDR3: TGTGCCAGCAGCTTGACGAGGGATGAGCAGTTCTTC.

This clonotype has a handful of counts. V and J are TRBV28 and TRBJ2-7; D gene unclear. The CDR3 totals 10 residues. CDR1 MDHEN and CDR2 SYDVKM come from the germline V gene. The ends were cut back, 6 bases at V and 7 bases at J, with 7 bases in the middle. Here the CDR3 DNA reads TGTGCCAGCAGACCATGGGAGCAGTACTTC. It is translated as CASRPWEQYF.

The V and J genes are TRBV12-3 or TRBV12-4 and TRBJ2-1; D uncertain. This CDR3 contains 13 residues. Trimming removed 3 bases at V and 6 bases at J, with 9 bases between. CDR3 DNA sequence: TGTGCCAGCAGTTTGGTAGCCTTCAATGAGCAGTTCTTC. Its translation is CASSLVAFNEQFF.

The chain has TRBV7-9 and TRBJ2-1; D might be TRBD2 (5 bases). V was trimmed by 3 bases and J by 5 bases, leaving 11 bases between them. The germline V gene encodes CDR1 SEHNR and CDR2 FQNEAQ (reference sequence). The CDR3 is 14 residues long. In DNA, the CDR3 is TGTGCCAGCAGCTTCCCCGGGGATCACAATGAGCAGTTCTTC. Translation gives CASSFPGDHNEQFF.

This clonotype was observed a few times. The CDR3 DNA sequence: TGCAGTGCTAGAGATTTTCGGGCCCCCTTACAGTATTTT. This sequence encodes CSARDFRAPLQYF. The chain employs TRBV20-1 and TRBJ2-3, with no clear D. Trimming shortened V by 0 bases and J by 12 bases, and 16 bases separated the two germline ends. CDR3 length equals 13 residues. The V gene's germline CDR1 is DFQATT and CDR2 SNEGSKA (reference sequence).

J is TRBJ2-7 and V is TRBV4-2; tentative D call: TRBD2 (6 bases). The CDR3 loop spans 15 amino acids. V lost 0 bases and J 4 bases, leaving 13 bases between the germline ends. Per germline, CDR1 LGHNA and CDR2 YNFKEQ. For the CDR3, the DNA is TGTGCCAGCAGCCAAGACCGGACGGGGGTTTACGAGCAGTACTTC. Amino acid sequence: CASSQDRTGVYEQYF.

This clonotype has a count of ten or more. This chain links TRBV20-1 with TRBJ2-1, with a possible D match to TRBD2 (8 bases). The CDR3 spans 19 residues. V was shortened by 2 bases and J by 2 bases, with 25 bases between the two germline ends. The germline V gene encodes CDR1 DFQATT and CDR2 SNEGSKA (reference sequence). Here the CDR3 reads CSARQMGQWAGGPYNEQFF. CDR3 nucleotides: TGCAGTGCTAGACAAATGGGACAGTGGGCGGGAGGCCCCTACAATGAGCAGTTCTTC.

The rearrangement uses TRBV24-1 and TRBJ2-1, with 7 nucleotides matching TRBD2. The germline V gene has CDR1 KGHDR and CDR2 SFDVKD. This CDR3 has 16 residues. The trim removed 4 bases at V and 6 bases at J, leaving 11 bases unmatched. The CDR3 bases are TGTGCCACCAGTGACACGACTAGCCGGGACCTCAATGAGCAGTTCTTC. Translated, it gives CATSDTTSRDLNEQFF.

The chain is built from TRBV9 and TRBJ2-3; D perhaps matches TRBD2 (5 bases). Deletions cut 3 bases from V and 10 bases from J, with 12 bases between. The germline V gene has CDR1 SGDLS and CDR2 YYNGEE. This CDR3 is built from 12 residues. CDR3 nucleotides: TGTGCCAGCAGCGGATTACTAGGACCGCAGTATTTT. It yields the protein CASSGLLGPQYF. Based on the CDR3 plus reference TRBV9 and TRBJ2-3, the full variable domain is DSGVTQTPKHLITATGQRVTLRCSPRSGDLSVYWYQQSLDQGLQFLIQYYNGEERAKGNILERFSAQQFPDLHSELNLSSLELGDSALYFCASSGLLGPQYFGPGTRLTVL.

This clonotype appeared many times. The chain employs TRBV15 and TRBJ2-3; weak D call: TRBD2 (6 bases). CDR1 is LNHNV and CDR2 is YYDKDF in the germline V gene (reference sequence). Trimming pared 1 base from V and 4 bases from J, leaving 12 bases between. This CDR3 region has 15 residues. The CDR3 region is CATSRATGAADTQYF. CDR3 sequence (DNA): TGTGCCACCAGCAGAGCAACGGGAGCTGCAGATACGCAGTATTTT.

The chain joins TRBV29-1 to TRBJ2-1, with TRBD2 matching over 8 bases. V trimming: 6 bases; J trimming: 9 bases; junction bases outside the gene matches: 10. Germline V lookup: CDR1 SQVTM, CDR2 ANQGSEA. CDR3 length: 13 amino acids. The CDR3 DNA sequence: TGCAGCGTCGATGGACTAGCACTGGTTGAGCAGTTCTTC. Protein sequence: CSVDGLALVEQFF.

The V call is TRBV7-2, the J call TRBJ2-1, with D maybe TRBD1 (7 bases). The V gene's germline CDR1 is SGHTA and CDR2 FQGNSA. The CDR3 has 15 residues. Trimming stripped 3 bases from V and 7 bases from J, with 16 bases between. The CDR3 is CASSFVQGTGNEQFF. CDR3 nucleotide sequence: TGTGCCAGCAGCTTCGTACAGGGGACTGGGAATGAGCAGTTCTTC.

This clonotype occurred a few times. The genes are TRBV11-2 and TRBJ1-4, with D possibly matching TRBD1 (5 bases). Trimming removed 5 bases at V and 7 bases at J, with 14 bases between. Germline CDR1 is SGHAT and CDR2 is FQNNGV. The CDR3 contains 14 residues. This chain's CDR3 is CASSARGVGEKLFF. As DNA, the CDR3 is TGTGCCAGCAGCGCCCGGGGGGTCGGTGAAAAACTGTTTTTT.

This clonotype showed up many times. The chain recombines TRBV6-1 with TRBJ2-7, with TRBD1 matching 7 bases. V gave up 6 bases and J gave up 0 bases; unmatched junction bases: 11. In germline, CDR1 is MNHNS, CDR2 SASEGT. The CDR3 is 16 residues long. The chain's CDR3 is CASRTRTGASSYEQYF. CDR3 bases: TGTGCCAGCAGAACAAGGACAGGAGCTTCCTCCTACGAGCAGTACTTC.

The DNA of the CDR3 is TGTGCCAGCAGTTCGGACCCAACCTACGAGCAGTACTTC. Residues: CASSSDPTYEQYF. J is TRBJ2-7 and V is TRBV12-3 or TRBV12-4, with D unclear. Trimming removed 4 bases from V and 2 bases from J, with 9 bases in between. The CDR3 spans 13 residues.

This clonotype appeared many times. V gene TRBV29-1 combines with J gene TRBJ2-7; D might be TRBD2 (6 bases). Germline-derived CDR1 and CDR2 are SQVTM and ANQGSEA. The CDR3 runs 13 residues. V lost 7 bases and J lost 0, with 13 bases in between. This CDR3 reads CSGAAGSSYEQYF. The CDR3, as DNA: TGCAGCGGCGCTGCGGGAAGCTCCTACGAGCAGTACTTC.

Of note for this clonotype: This may stem from a read error, because a much larger clone lies one nucleotide away. This rearrangement joins TRBV11-2 to TRBJ2-2, with D unclear. V was shortened by 3 bases and J by 6 bases, with 5 bases between the two germline ends. CDR1 is SGHAT and CDR2 is FQNNGV in the germline V gene. The CDR3 is 12 residues long. CDR3 nucleotides: TGTGCCAGCAGCTTGGCCCCCGGGGAGCTGTTTTTT. Translated: CASSLAPGELFF.

The V call is TRBV11-2, the J call TRBJ2-7, with TRBD1 identical over 7 bases. Germline CDR1 and CDR2: SGHAT and FQNNGV. J was trimmed by 4 bases and V by 5 bases; bases with no gene match: 14. The CDR3 loop spans 16 amino acids. The CDR3 reads CASSPGTDINWYEQYF. The CDR3 DNA reads as TGTGCCAGCAGCCCAGGGACAGACATTAATTGGTACGAGCAGTACTTC.

This clonotype was counted a few times. The CDR3 reads CSARREGPRKPRDYNEQFF. The CDR3 DNA follows: TGCAGTGCTAGAAGAGAGGGACCCCGGAAGCCGAGGGATTACAATGAGCAGTTCTTC. V and J are TRBV20-1 and TRBJ2-1; D may match TRBD1 or TRBD2 (5 bases each). Trimming cost V 2 bases and J 4 bases, with 27 bases left between them. Per the germline V gene, CDR1 is DFQATT and CDR2 is SNEGSKA (reference sequence). The CDR3 runs to 19 residues.

The chain combines TRBV4-1 with TRBJ2-5; 7 nucleotides agree with TRBD1. The CDR3 spans 17 residues. CDR1 is MGHRA, CDR2 YSYEKL, per germline. V lost 2 bases to trimming and J lost 3 bases; unmatched junction nucleotides: 12. The CDR3 here is CASSQNPEWGTEETQYF. The CDR3 DNA sequence: TGCGCCAGCAGCCAAAACCCAGAATGGGGGACAGAAGAGACCCAGTACTTC.

In regard to this clonotype: Being one base from a much bigger clone, this may be a read error. This chain connects TRBV27 to TRBJ2-1; D remains ambiguous. The CDR3 totals 13 residues. The V gene's germline CDR1 is MNHEY and CDR2 SMNVEV (reference sequence). For the CDR3, the DNA is TGTGCCAGCAGTTTAGGGCCCATCAATGAGCAGTGCTTC. Translation: CASSLGPINEQCF.

The chain employs TRBV12-3 or TRBV12-4 and TRBJ1-6; a weak D match, TRBD1 (6 bases). The CDR3 has 14 amino acids. The V and J ends lost 5 bases and 7 bases respectively, with 12 bases between them. CDR3 loop: CASSKDSQNSPLHF. The CDR3, as DNA: TGTGCCAGCAGTAAGGACAGCCAGAATTCACCCCTCCACTTT.

There are many counts of this clonotype. This chain uses TRBV7-9 with TRBJ1-6; D unresolved. The CDR3 loop spans 13 amino acids. V was trimmed by 3 bases and J by 7 bases, leaving 7 bases between them. In germline, CDR1 is SEHNR, CDR2 FQNEAQ (reference sequence). CDR3 sequence reads: CASSFAGNSPLHF. CDR3 coding DNA: TGTGCCAGCAGCTTTGCGGGAAATTCACCCCTCCACTTT.

This clonotype was recorded a few times. V gene TRBV18 combines with J gene TRBJ2-7; 9 nucleotides align to TRBD1. Looked up from germline, CDR1 is KGHSH and CDR2 is LQKENI. The CDR3 has 15 amino acids. With V trimmed by 6 bases and J by 6 bases, 12 bases remained unmatched. CDR3 in amino acids: CASSLSGTGTLEQYF. The CDR3 coding sequence is TGTGCCAGCTCCCTCTCCGGGACAGGGACGCTCGAGCAGTACTTC. Together with reference TRBV18 and TRBJ2-7, the CDR3 gives the full variable domain: NAGVMQNPRHLVRRRGQEARLRCSPMKGHSHVYWYRQLPEEGLKFMVYLQKENIIDESGMPKERFSAEFPKEGPSILRIQQVVRGDSAAYFCASSLSGTGTLEQYFGPGTRLTVT.

The chain joins TRBV5-8 to TRBJ2-5, with D possibly being TRBD1 (8 bases). The CDR3 covers 15 residues. Trimming cost V 4 bases and J 3 bases, with 16 bases left between them. The germline CDR1 and CDR2 sequences are SGHTS and YDEGEE. The CDR3 sequence: CASSPWTGREETQYF. The CDR3 coding sequence is TGTGCCAGCAGCCCCTGGACAGGGAGGGAAGAGACCCAGTACTTC.

This clonotype was seen repeatedly, ten times or more. The chain has TRBV15 and TRBJ2-3; TRBD2 agrees at 12 bases. The V gene end was trimmed by 3 bases and the J gene end by 3 bases; junction bases not matched to a gene: 4. In germline, CDR1 is LNHNV, CDR2 YYDKDF (reference sequence). This CDR3 region has 16 residues. CDR3 protein: CATSSLAGGITDTQYF. CDR3 coding DNA: TGTGCCACCAGCAGCCTAGCGGGAGGGATTACAGATACGCAGTATTTT.